What follows are 8 T cell receptor beta chains derived from one specimen sequenced in a study of response to subunit inactivated influenza vaccine. From the RT-PCR reads, TCRdb called clonotypes with MiXCR, one entry per CDR3 protein. This repertoire shows 710,000 or so distinct CDR3 sequences, 15% to 19% found once; its top ten account for around a tenth. The material sequenced was PBMCs from blood, taken less than 13 days after vaccination. The origin of the receptors is a middle-aged man who received an inactivated influenza vaccine.

This clonotype was picked up many times. J is TRBJ2-1 and V is TRBV24-1; unclear D gene. Per the germline V gene, CDR1 is KGHDR and CDR2 is SFDVKD. The V and J ends lost 0 bases and 7 bases respectively, with 6 bases between them. The CDR3 runs to 13 residues. CDR3 loop: CATSDLIGNEQFF. The CDR3 coding sequence is TGTGCCACCAGTGATTTGATCGGAAATGAGCAGTTCTTC.

This clonotype was picked up a small number of times. The V call is TRBV7-8, the J call TRBJ2-5; 7 bases map to TRBD1. This CDR3 contains 15 residues. V lost 5 bases to trimming and J lost 2 bases; unmatched junction nucleotides: 8. The V gene's germline CDR1 is SGHVS and CDR2 FQNEAQ. CDR3 in amino acids: CASSERATGQETQYF. CDR3 nucleotides: TGTGCCAGCAGCGAACGAGCGACAGGGCAAGAGACCCAGTACTTC.

This clonotype was seen more than once but under ten times. J is TRBJ2-1 and V is TRBV5-1; 8 bases are shared with TRBD2. Unmatched junction bases numbered 4, after V lost 0 bases and J lost 2 bases. Germline V gene sequence: CDR1 SGHRS, CDR2 YFSETQ. The CDR3 sequence is 16 residues long. The CDR3 loop reads CASSLEVGRAYNEQFF. The CDR3, as DNA: TGCGCCAGCAGCTTGGAGGTCGGGAGGGCCTACAATGAGCAGTTCTTC. Full variable domain (missing parts from reference TRBV5-1 and TRBJ2-1): KAGVTQTPRYLIKTRGQQVTLSCSPISGHRSVSWYQQTPGQGLQFLFEYFSETQRNKGNFPGRFSGRQFSNSRSEMNVSTLELGDSALYLCASSLEVGRAYNEQFFGPGTRLTVL.

This clonotype was counted many times. This chain links TRBV9 with TRBJ2-7; D unresolved. Germline V CDR1 and CDR2: SGDLS, YYNGEE. The V end lost 0 bases, the J end lost 5 bases, and 15 bases lay between the germline ends. The CDR3 extends over 15 amino acids. The CDR3 nucleotides read TGTGCCAGCAGCGTAGACGTCAGCCCGGTCAACGAGCAGTACTTC. It translates to CASSVDVSPVNEQYF. Variable domain in full (rest from reference TRBV9 and TRBJ2-7): DSGVTQTPKHLITATGQRVTLRCSPRSGDLSVYWYQQSLDQGLQFLIQYYNGEERAKGNILERFSAQQFPDLHSELNLSSLELGDSALYFCASSVDVSPVNEQYFGPGTRLTVT.

This sequence joins TRBV7-3 and TRBJ2-5; the D gene could be TRBD1 or TRBD2 (5 bases each). The ends were cut back, 2 bases at V and 5 bases at J, with 12 bases in the middle. The CDR3 runs 14 residues. CDR1 is SGHTA, CDR2 FQGTGA, per germline. The CDR3 region has the DNA TGTGCCAGCAGCTTATATGGGGACGGGGAGACCCAGTACTTC. The encoded protein is CASSLYGDGETQYF.

V usage is TRBV11-2 and J usage is TRBJ2-1, with 9 bases lining up with TRBD2. Germline CDR1 is SGHAT and CDR2 is FQNNGV. This CDR3 comprises 13 residues. Trimming took 3 bases from V and 8 from J; bases not matched to a gene: 2. The CDR3 DNA reads as TGTGCCAGCAGCTTTGGACTAGCGTATGAGCAGTTCTTC. Its translation is CASSFGLAYEQFF. Drawing the rest from reference TRBV11-2 and TRBJ2-1, the complete variable domain is EAGVAQSPRYKIIEKRQSVAFWCNPISGHATLYWYQQILGQGPKLLIQFQNNGVVDDSQLPKDRFSAERLKGVDSTLKIQPAKLEDSAVYLCASSFGLAYEQFFGPGTRLTVL.

This chain joins TRBV28 and TRBJ1-6; no definite D call. The CDR3 has 12 amino acids. The V end was cut by 7 bases, the J end by 13 bases, with 14 bases between. Looked up from germline, CDR1 is MDHEN and CDR2 is SYDVKM. The CDR3 bases are TGTGCCAGCACGGGTGGGGTGGCTCCCCTCCACTTT. It is translated as CASTGGVAPLHF.

This clonotype has only a few counts. V gene TRBV2 combines with J gene TRBJ2-7, with D unresolved. The germline V gene has CDR1 SNHLY and CDR2 FYNNEI. The length of the CDR3 is 11 residues. V dropped 7 bases and J dropped 2 bases, with 6 bases sitting between them. The CDR3 bases are TGTGCCAGCACCTACACCTACGAGCAGTACTTC. This translates into CASTYTYEQYF.